A selection of T cell receptor beta chains follows, all from one sample in a study of CD8 T cells in ankylosing spondylitis. TCRdb called the 5' RACE reads again in MiXCR, with one record for every CDR3 protein. Here the sample spans over 100,000 distinct CDR3 sequences, about an eighth being singletons. Material for sequencing was blood, either unsorted or a sorted T cell fraction (not recorded which). The receptors shown here come from a female donor with ankylosing spondylitis or in good health (not recorded which). Each CDR3 is given without its conserved first and last residue. Where a row states a size, it is once, few, many or the class of an expanded clone; other rows omit it.

clone_size,v_call,j_call,cdr3_aa
many,TRBV9,TRBJ2-1,ASSVGLAGGSRSYNEQF
many,TRBV11-3,TRBJ2-1,ASSSGTSVPYNEQF
.,TRBV6-2/TRBV6-3,TRBJ1-2,ASLGQGNYGYT
.,TRBV5-1,TRBJ1-1,ASSLIGPVLGNTEAF
many,TRBV20-1,TRBJ2-7,SAREGGASYEQY
many,TRBV20-1,TRBJ2-1,SATRNEQF
many,TRBV7-3,TRBJ2-3,ASSAGEYGGSTDTQY
many,TRBV5-1,TRBJ2-3,ASSLDSDTQY
many,TRBV6-1,TRBJ2-6,ASSTPVGPGANVLT
.,TRBV5-5,TRBJ2-3,ASSPTTAFTDTQY
.,TRBV7-6,TRBJ1-6,ASSLSENSPLH
.,TRBV18,TRBJ1-1,ASSRAGGENTEAF
many,TRBV20-1,TRBJ1-1,SAAGSNTEAF
.,TRBV28,TRBJ2-2,ASSPPFEGTGELF
many,TRBV6-1,TRBJ2-2,ASRRGQESGELF
few,TRBV5-1,TRBJ2-5,ASSLRQGGETQY
many,TRBV5-1,TRBJ1-5,ASSRPGQGPGNQPQH
many,TRBV12-3/TRBV12-4,TRBJ1-5,ASSPGQINQPQH
.,TRBV20-1,TRBJ2-1,SCGQGAGVGNEQF
many,TRBV27,TRBJ2-7,ASSLRQSILAGGPYEQY
many,TRBV7-9,TRBJ1-1,ASSSGGTEAF
.,TRBV18,TRBJ2-5,ASSPYQGGETQY
many,TRBV29-1,TRBJ1-2,SVVEPSLGGYT
many,TRBV7-8,TRBJ1-6,ASSLARGGYNSPLH
many,TRBV5-1,TRBJ2-3,ASSGKAGGGDTQY
many,TRBV2,TRBJ2-5,ASSEQKETQY
many,TRBV6-5,TRBJ2-7,ASSYSTPGGYEQY
few,TRBV7-6,TRBJ2-5,ASSLVPSTGSLYSYRETQY
many,TRBV5-6,TRBJ2-1,ASSLAGADYNEQF
many,TRBV6-1,TRBJ2-2,ASKQTGANTGELF
.,TRBV5-4,TRBJ2-7,ASSLGRAKEGYEQY
many,TRBV20-1,TRBJ2-6,SARIAGAGANVLT